This TCR beta chain was profiled in a study of TIL therapy for anti-PD-1-resistant metastatic lung cancer. About the study: Tumor harvest preceded PD-1/PD-L1 blockade, followed by nivolumab treatment.

The time point here: pre-treatment sample, taken before nivolumab and TIL therapy. Patients were adults with stage 4 NSCLC. Per the germline V gene, CDR1 is SGHAT and CDR2 is FQNNGV. Between the trimmed V and J ends, which lost 4 bases and 5 bases, there was a span of 15 bases. The CDR3 length is 15 residues. This was the immunoSEQ v3 assay. Assay used: immunoSEQ multiplex PCR; TCRdb lists only in-frame clones, some missing. Here the sample spans some 20,000 clones, 60% to 80% being singletons. The V call is TRBV11-2, the J call TRBJ1-5; TRBD1 might be the D (6 bases). This receptor was identified in a person aged 25 to 85 with non-small cell lung cancer. The input for sequencing was blood, taken at baseline. This CDR3 reads CASSYAGTPDQPQHF. Written as DNA, the CDR3 is TGTGCCAGCAGCTACGCGGGGACACCAGATCAGCCCCAGCATTTT. The entire variable domain, with the rest obtained from reference TRBV11-2 and TRBJ1-5, is as follows: EAGVAQSPRYKIIEKRQSVAFWCNPISGHATLYWYQQILGQGPKLLIQFQNNGVVDDSQLPKDRFSAERLKGVDSTLKIQPAKLEDSAVYLCASSYAGTPDQPQHFGDGTRLSIL.